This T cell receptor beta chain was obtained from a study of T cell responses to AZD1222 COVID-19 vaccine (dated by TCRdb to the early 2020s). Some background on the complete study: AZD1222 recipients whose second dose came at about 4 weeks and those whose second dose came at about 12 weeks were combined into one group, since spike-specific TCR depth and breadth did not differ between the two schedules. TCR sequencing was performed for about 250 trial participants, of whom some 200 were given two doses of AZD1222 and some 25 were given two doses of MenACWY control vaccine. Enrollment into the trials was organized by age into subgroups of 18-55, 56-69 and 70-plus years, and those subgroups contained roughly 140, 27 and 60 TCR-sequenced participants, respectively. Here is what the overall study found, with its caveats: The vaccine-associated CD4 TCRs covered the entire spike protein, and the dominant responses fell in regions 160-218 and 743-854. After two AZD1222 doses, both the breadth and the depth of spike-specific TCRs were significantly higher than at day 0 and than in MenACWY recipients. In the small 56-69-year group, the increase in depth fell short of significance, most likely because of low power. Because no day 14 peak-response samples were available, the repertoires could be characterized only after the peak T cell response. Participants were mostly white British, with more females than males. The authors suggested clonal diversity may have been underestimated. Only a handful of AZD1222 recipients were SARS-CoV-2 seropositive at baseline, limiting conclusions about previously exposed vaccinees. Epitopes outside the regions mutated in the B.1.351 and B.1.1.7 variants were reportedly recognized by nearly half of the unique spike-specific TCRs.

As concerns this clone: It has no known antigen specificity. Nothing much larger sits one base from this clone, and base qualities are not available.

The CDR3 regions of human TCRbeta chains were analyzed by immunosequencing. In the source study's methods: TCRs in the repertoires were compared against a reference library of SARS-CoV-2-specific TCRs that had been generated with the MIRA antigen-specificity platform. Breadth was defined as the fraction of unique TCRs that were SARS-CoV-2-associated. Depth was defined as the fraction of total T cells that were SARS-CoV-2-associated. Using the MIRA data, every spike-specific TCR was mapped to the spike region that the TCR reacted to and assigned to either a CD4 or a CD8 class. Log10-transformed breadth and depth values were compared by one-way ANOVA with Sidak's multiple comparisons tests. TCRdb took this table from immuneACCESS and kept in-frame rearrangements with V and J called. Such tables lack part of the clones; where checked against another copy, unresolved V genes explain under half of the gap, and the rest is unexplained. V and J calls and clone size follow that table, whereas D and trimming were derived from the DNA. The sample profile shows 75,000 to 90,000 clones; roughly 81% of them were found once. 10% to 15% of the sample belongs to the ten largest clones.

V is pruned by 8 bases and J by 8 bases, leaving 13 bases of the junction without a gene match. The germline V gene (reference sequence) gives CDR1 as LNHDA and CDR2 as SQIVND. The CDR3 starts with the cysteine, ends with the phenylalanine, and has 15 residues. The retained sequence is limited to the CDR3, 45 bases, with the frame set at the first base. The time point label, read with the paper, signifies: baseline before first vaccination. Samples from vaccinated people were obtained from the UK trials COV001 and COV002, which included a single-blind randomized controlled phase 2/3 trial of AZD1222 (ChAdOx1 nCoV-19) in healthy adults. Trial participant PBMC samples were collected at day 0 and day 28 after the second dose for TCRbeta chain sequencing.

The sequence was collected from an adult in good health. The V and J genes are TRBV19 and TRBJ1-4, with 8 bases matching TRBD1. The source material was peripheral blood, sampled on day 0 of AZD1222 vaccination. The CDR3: CASYTPGTGGEKLFF. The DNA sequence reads TGTGCCAGTTATACCCCCGGGACAGGAGGGGAAAAACTGTTTTTT.